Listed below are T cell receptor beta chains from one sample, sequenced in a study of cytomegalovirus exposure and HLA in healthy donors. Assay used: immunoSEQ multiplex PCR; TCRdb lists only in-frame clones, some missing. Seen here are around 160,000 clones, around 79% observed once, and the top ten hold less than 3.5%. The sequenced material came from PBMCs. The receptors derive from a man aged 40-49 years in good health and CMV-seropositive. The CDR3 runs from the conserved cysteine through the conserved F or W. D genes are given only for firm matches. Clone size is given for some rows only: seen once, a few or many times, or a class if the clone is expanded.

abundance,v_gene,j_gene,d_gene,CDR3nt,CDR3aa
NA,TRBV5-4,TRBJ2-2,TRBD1,TGTGCCAGCAGCCTACAGGGGTACACCGGGGAGCTGTTTTTT,CASSLQGYTGELFF
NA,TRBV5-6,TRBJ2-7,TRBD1,TGTGCCAGCAGCTTGGGGCACAGGGGGGCATCCTACGAGCAGTACTTC,CASSLGHRGASYEQYF
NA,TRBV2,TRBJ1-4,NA,TGTGCCAGCAGTGACCAGGGCTTGACTAATGAAAAACTGTTTTTT,CASSDQGLTNEKLFF
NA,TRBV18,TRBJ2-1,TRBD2,TGTGCCAGCTCCCGCGGGACTAGCGGCTACAATGAGCAGTTCTTC,CASSRGTSGYNEQFF
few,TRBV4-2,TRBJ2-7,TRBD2,TGTGCCAGCAGCCAAGAAGAGGGGACTAGCGGGAACGAGCAGTACTTC,CASSQEEGTSGNEQYF
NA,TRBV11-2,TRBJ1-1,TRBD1,TGTGCCAGCAGCCCTACCGGGACAGGGGTAACTGAAGCTTTCTTT,CASSPTGTGVTEAFF
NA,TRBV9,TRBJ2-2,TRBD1,TGTGCCAGCAGCTCCACAGGGGGCGGCACCGGGGAGCTGTTTTTT,CASSSTGGGTGELFF
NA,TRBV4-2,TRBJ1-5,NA,TGTGCCAGCAGCCAAGAGAAGGGGGATCAGCCCCAGCATTTT,CASSQEKGDQPQHF
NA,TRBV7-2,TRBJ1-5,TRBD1,TGTGCCAGCAGCGCGGGACAGCGCAATCAGCCCCAGCATTTT,CASSAGQRNQPQHF
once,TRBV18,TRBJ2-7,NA,TGTGCCAGCGCTGATGCAGATTTATACGAGCAGTACTTC,CASADADLYEQYF
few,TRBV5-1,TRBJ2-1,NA,TGCGCCAGCAGCTTCAGGGGAGAAATCTACAATGAGCAGTTCTTC,CASSFRGEIYNEQFF
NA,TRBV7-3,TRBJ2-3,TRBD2,TGTGCCAGCAGTCTGACTAGCGGGAGCACAGATACGCAGTATTTT,CASSLTSGSTDTQYF
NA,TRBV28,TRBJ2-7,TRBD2,TGTGCCAGCAGTTTGGCGGCGGGGGTCTACGAGCAGTACTTC,CASSLAAGVYEQYF